Listed below are T cell receptor beta chains from one sample, sequenced in a study of human T cells and chemical hapten exposure. A single record per CDR3 protein comes from TCRdb applying MiXCR to the RACE reads. The sample yields approximately 260,000 distinct CDR3 sequences, about 9.4% seen once. This specimen was whole blood, taken in connection with sensitization to the hapten diphenylcyclopropenone (DPC). The source of these receptors is a woman aged 35 to 49 with alopecia areata. Some clones in this sample may be carry-over from other donors' samples. Both conserved end residues are part of each CDR3. The order of the fields is clone size, J gene, V gene, D gene, CDR3 length, CDR3 protein, CDR3 DNA. The D gene is left open where the match is weak. Where a row states a size, it is once, few, many or the class of an expanded clone; other rows omit it.

abundance: few; j_gene: TRBJ2-1; v_gene: TRBV20-1; d_gene: NA; len: 14; CDR3aa: CSAHDPSYLNEQFF; CDR3nt: TGCAGTGCCCACGACCCATCTTACCTCAATGAGCAGTTCTTC
abundance: few; j_gene: TRBJ2-5; v_gene: TRBV6-1; d_gene: TRBD1; len: 15; CDR3aa: CASRLPGQGQETQYF; CDR3nt: TGTGCCAGCAGACTCCCGGGACAGGGCCAAGAGACCCAGTACTTC
abundance: NA; j_gene: TRBJ2-7; v_gene: TRBV3-1; d_gene: TRBD2; len: 13; CDR3aa: CASSQGTRSEQYF; CDR3nt: TGTGCCAGCAGCCAAGGGACTAGGAGCGAGCAGTACTTC
abundance: many; j_gene: TRBJ1-5; v_gene: TRBV18; d_gene: NA; len: 14; CDR3aa: CASSPQQGPQPQHF; CDR3nt: TGTGCCAGCTCACCACAGCAGGGACCCCAGCCCCAGCATTTT
abundance: few; j_gene: TRBJ2-7; v_gene: TRBV28; d_gene: TRBD1; len: 16; CDR3aa: CASSLSGTGESGEQYF; CDR3nt: TGTGCCAGCAGTTTAAGCGGGACAGGGGAATCAGGCGAGCAGTACTTC
abundance: many; j_gene: TRBJ1-1; v_gene: TRBV7-6; d_gene: NA; len: 19; CDR3aa: CASSLGVGDRTMMNTEAFF; CDR3nt: TGTGCCAGCAGCTTAGGAGTTGGAGACAGGACTATGATGAACACTGAAGCTTTCTTT
abundance: few; j_gene: TRBJ2-1; v_gene: TRBV18; d_gene: TRBD2; len: 14; CDR3aa: CASQGLASNNEQFF; CDR3nt: TGTGCCAGCCAGGGACTAGCGTCCAACAATGAGCAGTTCTTC
abundance: many; j_gene: TRBJ1-6; v_gene: TRBV28; d_gene: TRBD1; len: 16; CDR3aa: CASSPGQTSYNSPLHF; CDR3nt: TGTGCCAGCAGTCCGGGACAGACCTCCTATAATTCACCCCTCCACTTT
abundance: few; j_gene: TRBJ2-5; v_gene: TRBV29-1; d_gene: NA; len: 15; CDR3aa: CSVEDYLLFQETQYF; CDR3nt: TGCAGCGTTGAAGATTATCTGCTCTTCCAAGAGACCCAGTACTTC
abundance: few; j_gene: TRBJ2-1; v_gene: TRBV20-1; d_gene: TRBD1; len: 17; CDR3aa: CSAPRTTGGAFGNEQFF; CDR3nt: TGCAGTGCCCCAAGAACTACAGGGGGCGCATTCGGCAATGAGCAGTTCTTC
abundance: NA; j_gene: TRBJ1-2; v_gene: TRBV28; d_gene: NA; len: 14; CDR3aa: CASSSPGFWYGYTF; CDR3nt: TGTGCCAGCAGTTCCCCAGGTTTCTGGTATGGCTACACCTTC
abundance: NA; j_gene: TRBJ1-2; v_gene: TRBV12-3/TRBV12-4; d_gene: NA; len: 18; CDR3aa: CASSFWPLGTQSNYGYTF; CDR3nt: TGTGCCAGCAGTTTTTGGCCCCTAGGGACTCAGTCAAACTATGGCTACACCTTC
abundance: NA; j_gene: TRBJ2-7; v_gene: TRBV28; d_gene: TRBD2; len: 15; CDR3aa: CASSLVEAGEGEQYF; CDR3nt: TGTGCCAGCAGTTTAGTGGAAGCGGGAGAGGGCGAGCAGTACTTC
abundance: few; j_gene: TRBJ2-3; v_gene: TRBV4-1; d_gene: TRBD2; len: 17; CDR3aa: CASSQALAGGITDTQYF; CDR3nt: TGCGCCAGCAGCCAAGCCCTAGCGGGAGGGATCACAGATACGCAGTATTTT
abundance: many; j_gene: TRBJ1-5; v_gene: TRBV7-2; d_gene: NA; len: 18; CDR3aa: CASSLIGPVGLGNQPQHF; CDR3nt: TGTGCCAGCAGCTTAATTGGGCCAGTTGGACTAGGCAATCAGCCCCAGCATTTT
abundance: few; j_gene: TRBJ2-7; v_gene: TRBV12-3/TRBV12-4; d_gene: TRBD1; len: 16; CDR3aa: CASSPPIGTGWVEQYF; CDR3nt: TGTGCCAGCAGTCCGCCGATCGGGACAGGGTGGGTCGAGCAGTACTTC
abundance: few; j_gene: TRBJ1-5; v_gene: TRBV3-1; d_gene: NA; len: 15; CDR3aa: CASSQGTDSNQPQHF; CDR3nt: TGTGCCAGCAGCCAAGGGACAGATAGCAATCAGCCCCAGCATTTT
abundance: few; j_gene: TRBJ2-7; v_gene: TRBV12-3/TRBV12-4; d_gene: NA; len: 13; CDR3aa: CASSLEGTHEQYF; CDR3nt: TGTGCCAGCAGTTTGGAGGGTACCCACGAGCAGTACTTC
abundance: many; j_gene: TRBJ1-3; v_gene: TRBV7-2; d_gene: NA; len: 17; CDR3aa: CASSLNGGRFSGNTIYF; CDR3nt: TGTGCCAGCAGCCTTAATGGGGGGCGCTTCTCCGGAAACACCATATATTTT
abundance: many; j_gene: TRBJ1-1; v_gene: TRBV6-6; d_gene: TRBD1; len: 15; CDR3aa: CASSSPGQKNTEAFF; CDR3nt: TGTGCCAGCAGTTCGCCGGGACAGAAGAACACTGAAGCTTTCTTT
abundance: many; j_gene: TRBJ2-5; v_gene: TRBV28; d_gene: NA; len: 13; CDR3aa: CASSFGGGETQYF; CDR3nt: TGTGCCAGCAGTTTTGGGGGTGGGGAGACCCAGTACTTC
abundance: NA; j_gene: TRBJ2-2; v_gene: TRBV27; d_gene: TRBD2; len: 18; CDR3aa: CASSLLGAEREGTGELFF; CDR3nt: TGTGCCAGCAGTTTATTAGGGGCAGAGCGGGAAGGCACCGGGGAGCTGTTTTTT
abundance: many; j_gene: TRBJ1-2; v_gene: TRBV28; d_gene: TRBD1; len: 13; CDR3aa: CASRLGQLYGYTF; CDR3nt: TGTGCCAGCAGGTTGGGACAGCTCTATGGCTACACCTTC
abundance: NA; j_gene: TRBJ2-7; v_gene: TRBV6-2/TRBV6-3; d_gene: TRBD1; len: 14; CDR3aa: CASSYLGQAYEQYF; CDR3nt: TGTGCCAGCAGTTACCTGGGACAGGCCTACGAGCAGTACTTC
abundance: NA; j_gene: TRBJ2-7; v_gene: TRBV20-1; d_gene: TRBD2; len: 15; CDR3aa: CSAKGTSGRPYEQYF; CDR3nt: TGCAGTGCAAAAGGGACTAGCGGGAGGCCCTACGAGCAGTACTTC
abundance: NA; j_gene: TRBJ1-5; v_gene: TRBV6-2/TRBV6-3; d_gene: NA; len: 12; CDR3aa: CASSHRLQPQHF; CDR3nt: TGTGCCAGCAGCCACAGGTTACAGCCCCAGCATTTT
abundance: few; j_gene: TRBJ1-2; v_gene: TRBV4-2; d_gene: TRBD1; len: 16; CDR3aa: CASSQAEGGRGSGYTF; CDR3nt: TGTGCCAGCAGCCAAGCAGAAGGGGGCAGGGGCAGTGGCTACACCTTC
abundance: NA; j_gene: TRBJ2-3; v_gene: TRBV28; d_gene: TRBD1; len: 15; CDR3aa: CASSFQTGSTDTQYF; CDR3nt: TGTGCCAGCAGTTTTCAGACAGGGAGCACAGATACGCAGTATTTT
abundance: few; j_gene: TRBJ2-5; v_gene: TRBV10-3; d_gene: NA; len: 14; CDR3aa: CATSGGGLQETQYF; CDR3nt: TGTGCCACCTCCGGGGGAGGACTCCAAGAGACCCAGTACTTC
abundance: NA; j_gene: TRBJ2-1; v_gene: TRBV10-1; d_gene: NA; len: 16; CDR3aa: CASSEEAIISYNEQFF; CDR3nt: TGCGCCAGCAGTGAGGAAGCAATTATCTCCTACAATGAGCAGTTCTTC
abundance: many; j_gene: TRBJ1-2; v_gene: TRBV9; d_gene: NA; len: 16; CDR3aa: CASSVGVEGGQYGYTF; CDR3nt: TGTGCCAGCAGCGTAGGGGTAGAAGGGGGGCAATATGGCTACACCTTC
abundance: few; j_gene: TRBJ2-7; v_gene: TRBV5-6; d_gene: NA; len: 12; CDR3aa: CASSVSGTEQYF; CDR3nt: TGTGCCAGCAGCGTCTCAGGGACCGAGCAGTACTTC
abundance: NA; j_gene: TRBJ1-1; v_gene: TRBV5-1; d_gene: TRBD1; len: 14; CDR3aa: CASSLQGGDTEAFF; CDR3nt: TGCGCCAGCAGCTTACAGGGGGGCGACACTGAAGCTTTCTTT
abundance: NA; j_gene: TRBJ2-6; v_gene: TRBV5-1; d_gene: TRBD1; len: 15; CDR3aa: CASSPGPGGTNVLTF; CDR3nt: TGCGCCAGCAGCCCAGGCCCAGGGGGAACCAACGTCCTGACTTTC
abundance: many; j_gene: TRBJ2-3; v_gene: TRBV12-3/TRBV12-4; d_gene: TRBD2; len: 14; CDR3aa: CASSLARSGRARYF; CDR3nt: TGTGCCAGCAGTTTAGCGCGCAGCGGGAGGGCCCGCTATTTT
abundance: few; j_gene: TRBJ1-1; v_gene: TRBV6-1; d_gene: TRBD1; len: 15; CDR3aa: CASSKDGTGVTEAFF; CDR3nt: TGTGCCAGCAGTAAAGACGGGACAGGGGTTACTGAAGCTTTCTTT
abundance: few; j_gene: TRBJ2-3; v_gene: TRBV29-1; d_gene: TRBD1; len: 14; CDR3aa: CSTQIGQEADTQYF; CDR3nt: TGCAGCACACAAATCGGACAGGAGGCGGATACGCAGTATTTT
abundance: few; j_gene: TRBJ2-5; v_gene: TRBV4-1; d_gene: NA; len: 14; CDR3aa: CASSQDQQGKTQYF; CDR3nt: TGCGCCAGCAGCCAAGATCAACAAGGAAAGACCCAGTACTTC
abundance: NA; j_gene: TRBJ2-2; v_gene: TRBV4-3; d_gene: NA; len: 14; CDR3aa: CASSQDADPGELFF; CDR3nt: TGCGCCAGCAGCCAAGATGCGGATCCCGGGGAGCTGTTTTTT
abundance: many; j_gene: TRBJ2-1; v_gene: TRBV24-1; d_gene: NA; len: 18; CDR3aa: CATSDLKRDTSSYNEQFF; CDR3nt: TGTGCCACCAGTGATTTGAAGAGGGACACGAGCTCCTACAATGAGCAGTTCTTC
abundance: few; j_gene: TRBJ2-7; v_gene: TRBV27; d_gene: TRBD2; len: 13; CDR3aa: CASSFKRETEQYF; CDR3nt: TGTGCCAGCAGTTTCAAGCGGGAGACGGAGCAGTACTTC
abundance: NA; j_gene: TRBJ1-4; v_gene: TRBV6-2/TRBV6-3; d_gene: NA; len: 13; CDR3aa: CASRTELGEKLFF; CDR3nt: TGTGCCAGCAGGACAGAGCTCGGCGAAAAACTGTTTTTT
abundance: NA; j_gene: TRBJ2-3; v_gene: TRBV4-3; d_gene: NA; len: 18; CDR3aa: CASSQGHYGRVMADTQYF; CDR3nt: TGCGCCAGCAGCCAGGGACACTATGGCAGAGTGATGGCAGATACGCAGTATTTT
abundance: few; j_gene: TRBJ1-4; v_gene: TRBV5-1; d_gene: NA; len: 16; CDR3aa: CASSTGTLPKNEKLFF; CDR3nt: TGCGCCAGCAGCACCGGGACGCTTCCCAAGAATGAAAAACTGTTTTTT
abundance: NA; j_gene: TRBJ2-7; v_gene: TRBV5-4; d_gene: TRBD2; len: 15; CDR3aa: CASSTTGGGSYEQYF; CDR3nt: TGTGCCAGCAGCACCACGGGAGGCGGTTCCTACGAGCAGTACTTC
abundance: NA; j_gene: TRBJ2-7; v_gene: TRBV24-1; d_gene: TRBD2; len: 13; CDR3aa: CATSAGEDYEQYF; CDR3nt: TGTGCCACCTCGGCGGGGGAAGACTACGAGCAGTACTTC